These T cell receptor beta chains were read from a single sample in a study of cytomegalovirus exposure and HLA in healthy donors. Method: immunoSEQ multiplex PCR; TCRdb's copy keeps in-frame clones and lacks some. The sample shows some 150,000 clones, roughly 76% of them seen only once. Specimen: PBMCs. These receptors all come from a woman aged 45-65 years in good health and CMV-seronegative. The CDR3 runs from the conserved cysteine through the conserved F or W. D genes are given only for firm matches. A row's size may be missing; if present it is once, few, many or a size class.

>.|TRBJ1-1|TRBD1|TRBV19
TGTGCCAGTAGCCTACAGGGGAGTCAAACTGAAGCTTTCTTT
CASSLQGSQTEAFF
>.|TRBJ1-2|TRBD1|TRBV18
TGTGCCAGCTCACGCACCTCCCTGGACAGGGGGACTAAGCAGGATGGCTACACCTTC
CASSRTSLDRGTKQDGYTF
>.|TRBJ1-1|.|TRBV7-2
TGTGCCAGCAGCCCCCGAAGGGACACCAGGACTTCAGAAGCTTTCTTT
CASSPRRDTRTSEAFF
>few|TRBJ1-2|.|TRBV5-1
TGCGCCAGCAGCTTGGCCCCAGGGAACTATGGCTACACCTTC
CASSLAPGNYGYTF
>.|TRBJ2-1|.|TRBV11-2
TGTGCCAGCAGCCAACGTCCTAGACCCCCGGCCAATGAGCAGTTCTTC
CASSQRPRPPANEQFF
>.|TRBJ2-1|.|TRBV7-9
TGTGCCAGCAGCTTAGCCATCAACAGGGATGAGCAGTTCTTC
CASSLAINRDEQFF
>.|TRBJ2-7|TRBD2|TRBV19
TGTGCCAGTAGTATAGGTCGGCCTAGCGGGCCTTTTTCCTACGAGCAGTACTTC
CASSIGRPSGPFSYEQYF
>.|TRBJ1-6|.|TRBV5-6
TGTGCCAGCAGCTCAGTCCTTCCGGGTTCACCCCTCCACTTT
CASSSVLPGSPLHF
>.|TRBJ1-2|.|TRBV6-5
TGTGCCAGCAGTTACCGGGAGGCGGGAGGCTACACCTTC
CASSYREAGGYTF
>once|TRBJ1-2|.|TRBV28
TGTGCCAGCAGCCCTTTGTCCGGGGAACCCCTTTATGGCTACACCTTC
CASSPLSGEPLYGYTF
>.|TRBJ2-5|.|TRBV19
TGTGCCAGTTCGGCGGGCTTAGAGACCCAGTACTTC
CASSAGLETQYF
>few|TRBJ2-3|.|TRBV9
TGTGCCAGCAGGGCCGGGACAAGCAGCGCAGATACGCAGTATTTT
CASRAGTSSADTQYF
>.|TRBJ2-5|.|TRBV7-6
TGTGCCAGCACCAACGAGGGCGGGCCCTATCAGACCCAGTACTTC
CASTNEGGPYQTQYF
>.|TRBJ1-1|TRBD1|TRBV7-9
TGTTCCAGCAGCTCGGGACAGGCCCAGAACACTGAAGCTTTCTTT
CSSSSGQAQNTEAFF
>.|TRBJ1-2|.|TRBV5-6
TGTGCCAGCAGCCTCGGACACGGTGGCTACACCTTC
CASSLGHGGYTF
>.|TRBJ2-1|TRBD2|TRBV7-3
TGTGCCAGCAGCTTTGCGGGGGTGGCCGCCAATGAGCAGTTCTTC
CASSFAGVAANEQFF
>.|TRBJ2-2|.|TRBV2
TGTGCCAGCAGTGAACAGGGTCTTACCGGGGAGCTGTTTTTT
CASSEQGLTGELFF
>.|TRBJ2-1|.|TRBV7-2
TGTGCCAGCAGCCCTAGAGGAGGGGATTACAATGAGCAGTTCTTC
CASSPRGGDYNEQFF
>.|TRBJ2-5|.|TRBV6-5
TGTGCCAGCAGTTACTATCGTAGGACAATCCAAGAGACCCAGTACTTC
CASSYYRRTIQETQYF
>.|TRBJ2-1|TRBD2|TRBV4-3
TGCGCCAGCAGCCAAGACCCGACTAGCGGGAGCGGCCACCAGCAGTTCTTC
CASSQDPTSGSGHQQFF
>.|TRBJ1-3|.|TRBV9
TGTGCCAGCAGCGGAGCGATCTCTGGAAACACCATATATTTT
CASSGAISGNTIYF
>once|TRBJ1-1|.|TRBV4-1
TGCGCCAGCAGCCAAGACAGGAACACTGAAGCTTTCTTT
CASSQDRNTEAFF
>.|TRBJ1-4|TRBD1|TRBV6-1
TGTGCCAGCAGTGGGGACAGCAGAAATGAAAAACTGTTTTTT
CASSGDSRNEKLFF
>.|TRBJ2-3|.|TRBV4-2
TGTGCCGGCAGCCAAGAAAGACAATTCACAGATACGCAGTATTTT
CAGSQERQFTDTQYF
>.|TRBJ1-1|.|TRBV7-2
TGTGCCAGCAGCTTAAGGGGTCAGGGTAACACTGAAGCTTTCTTT
CASSLRGQGNTEAFF
>.|TRBJ2-7|.|TRBV7-2
TGTGCCAGCAGCTGGGAGGCGAGGGAGCAGTACTTC
CASSWEAREQYF
>once|TRBJ2-7|TRBD2|TRBV27
TGTGCCAGCCAAATCGAGGGCGGGAGCTACGAGCAGTACTTC
CASQIEGGSYEQYF
>few|TRBJ2-3|TRBD2|TRBV9
TGTGCCAGTCGCCCGGGGACTAGCGATTTCACAGATACGCAGTATTTT
CASRPGTSDFTDTQYF
>.|TRBJ1-5|.|TRBV6-1
TGTGCCAGCAGCGCCTCGGGGGACCCGAATCAGCCCCAGCATTTT
CASSASGDPNQPQHF
>.|TRBJ1-2|.|TRBV9
TGTGCCAGCAGCGGTCAACAGGGAATTGGGGGCTACACCTTC
CASSGQQGIGGYTF
>.|TRBJ1-5|.|TRBV6-1
TGTGCCAGCAGTGACAGGGGTAATCAGCCCCAGCATTTT
CASSDRGNQPQHF
>.|TRBJ2-7|TRBD2|TRBV4-3
TGCGCCAGCAGCCAGGACTCCAACGGGGGGTGGTACGAGCAGTACTTC
CASSQDSNGGWYEQYF
>.|TRBJ2-2|.|TRBV19
TGTGCCAGTAGTATAACAGGTTTGACCGGGGAGCTGTTTTTT
CASSITGLTGELFF
>.|TRBJ1-5|.|TRBV7-2
TGTGCCAGCAGCTTAAGGTGGGACTCCCAATTTAACCAGCATTTT
CASSLRWDSQFNQHF
>.|TRBJ1-4|TRBD1|TRBV6-1
TGTGCCAGCATTCCCGCCGGGACAGGGAATGAAAAACTGTTTTTT
CASIPAGTGNEKLFF
>.|TRBJ2-7|.|TRBV27
TGTGCCAGCAGTTCCAACTACGAGCAGTACTTC
CASSSNYEQYF
>.|TRBJ2-7|TRBD1|TRBV27
TGTGCCAGCAGGTATAGACAGGGGAACGAGCAGTACTTC
CASRYRQGNEQYF
>.|TRBJ1-2|.|TRBV12-5
TGTGCTAGTGGTTTATTCGGGTTAGTCGGAATCAACTATGGCTACACCTTC
CASGLFGLVGINYGYTF
>.|TRBJ2-2|.|TRBV10-2
TGCGCCAGCAGTGATGCCCTTCGGACAATTCAGGCCGGGGAGCTGTTTTTT
CASSDALRTIQAGELFF
>.|TRBJ1-4|TRBD1|TRBV27
TGTGCCAGCAGTTTTCCCGCGGACAGGCCCCCCGAAAAACTGTTTTTT
CASSFPADRPPEKLFF
>.|TRBJ2-1|TRBD2|TRBV7-2
TGTGCCAGCAGCTCCGCTAGCGGGGCGGGGAATGAGCAGTTCTTC
CASSSASGAGNEQFF
>.|TRBJ2-1|TRBD1|TRBV5-1
TGCGCCAGCAGCTTGGGGGACAGGCCATACAATGAGCAGTTCTTC
CASSLGDRPYNEQFF
>.|TRBJ2-3|.|TRBV19
TGTGCTCTCCAAGGACAGATTACTAGCACAGATACGCAGTATTTT
CALQGQITSTDTQYF
>.|TRBJ2-7|TRBD2|TRBV5-1
TGCGCCAGCAGCCCCGCGCGGGGGGCCTACGAGCAGTACTTC
CASSPARGAYEQYF
>.|TRBJ1-2|TRBD1|TRBV9
TGTGCCAGCAGCGTGGGACAGGGGGATGGCTACACCTTC
CASSVGQGDGYTF
>.|TRBJ2-1|.|TRBV4-3
TGCGCCAGCAGCTCCGGGCAGCGGACCCCCACTGAGCAGTTCTTC
CASSSGQRTPTEQFF
>.|TRBJ2-3|TRBD1|TRBV29-1
TGCAGCGTACCGGGACAGGGGTTAGATACGCAGTATTTT
CSVPGQGLDTQYF
>.|TRBJ2-5|TRBD2|TRBV7-9
TGTGCCAGCAGCCTCCGGGGGGGCCTCGGGGAGACCCAGTACTTC
CASSLRGGLGETQYF
>.|TRBJ2-7|TRBD2|TRBV7-9
TGTGCCAGCAGCCCTAGCGGGAGACCCTACGAGCAGTACTTC
CASSPSGRPYEQYF